Below are 29 T cell receptor beta chains sequenced from a single sample in a study of vaccination and CD4 T cells after COVID-19. Antigens for these TCRs are unknown. Described treatment: roughly nine-day PBMC culture with coronavirus spike peptide pools or control peptides (ViraFEST assay). Sequenced with the Oncomine TCR Beta short-read assay was DNA taken from cultured CD4+ T cells. TCRdb reanalysed the PCR reads using MiXCR and keeps one entry per CDR3 protein. The table includes 7,500 to 9,500 distinct CDR3 sequences, 21% detected once. This specimen consisted of CD4+ T cells from blood, cultured in vitro, obtained after SARS-CoV-2 vaccination. All receptors derive from a human donor who had recovered from COVID-19.

This clonotype was seen ten or more times. This rearrangement joins TRBV7-2 to TRBJ2-2; a weak D match, TRBD1 (6 bases). The germline V and J ends were trimmed by 4 bases and 4 bases, with 10 bases remaining between them. The CDR3 spans 14 residues. Germline CDR1 is SGHTA and CDR2 is FQGNSA. The CDR3 DNA sequence: TGTGCCAGCAGCTACTACAGGGCCACCGGGGAGCTGTTTTTT. Its translation: CASSYYRATGELFF.

This rearrangement joins TRBV5-1 to TRBJ2-5; D not certain. The CDR3 consists of 13 residues. CDR1 SGHRS and CDR2 YFSETQ come from the germline V gene. V was clipped by 2 bases and J by 5 bases, with 10 bases between them. The CDR3 region has the DNA TGCGCCAGCAGCTTACGTGGTCGGGAGACCCAGTACTTC. Amino acid sequence: CASSLRGRETQYF.

Only a few counts were recorded for this clonotype. The chain has TRBV28 and TRBJ2-2; TRBD1 aligns across 9 bases. Germline V gene data show CDR1 as MDHEN and CDR2 as SYDVKM. CDR3 length: 15 residues. The chain's CDR3 is CAVRPGTGPTGELFF. The DNA of the CDR3 is TGTGCGGTGCGGCCCGGGACAGGGCCCACCGGGGAGCTGTTTTTT.

By its share, this clonotype is large (0.1 to 1%). CDR3 nucleotides: TGCAGTGCTAGAGACTGGATCAATGAGCAGTTCTTC. Protein: CSARDWINEQFF. The V and J genes are TRBV20-1 and TRBJ2-1; D remains unclear. The CDR3 length is 12 residues. The V gene's germline CDR1 is DFQATT and CDR2 SNEGSKA (reference sequence). V lost 0 bases and J 6 bases, leaving 6 bases between the germline ends.

Sample share makes this clonotype medium-sized. The genes are TRBV7-2 and TRBJ2-7; D is possibly TRBD2 (5 bases). Trimming pared 0 bases from V and 6 bases from J, leaving 12 bases between. The CDR3 spans 14 residues. Germline CDR1 and CDR2: SGHTA and FQGNSA. CDR3 coding DNA: TGTGCCAGCAGCTTAGCGGGAGCATCTCGCGAGCAGTACTTC. Translated: CASSLAGASREQYF.

This clonotype has just a few counts. The J gene is TRBJ2-6, the V gene TRBV6-4; D call uncertain. In germline, CDR1 is MRHNA, CDR2 SNTAGT. CDR3 length: 14 residues. V shed 6 bases and J shed 1 base, with 7 bases lying between them. The CDR3 DNA reads TGTGCCAGCAGCCCCCTGTCTGGGGCCAACGTCCTGACTTTC. Translation gives CASSPLSGANVLTF.

Within the sample, this clonotype is medium-sized (0.01 to 0.1%). The rearrangement uses TRBV28 and TRBJ1-1, with D possibly matching TRBD1 (5 bases). Trimming shortened V by 8 bases and J by 1 base, and 20 bases separated the two germline ends. The CDR3 has 16 residues. Germline CDR1 reads MDHEN; CDR2 reads SYDVKM. Written as DNA, the CDR3 is TGTGCCAGCCTTCCCCCCGGGGACTGGAAGAACACTGAAGCTTTCTTT. Translation gives CASLPPGDWKNTEAFF.

This clonotype is deemed medium-sized. The chain combines TRBV6-1 with TRBJ2-1, with a tentative D call TRBD2 (5 bases). V shed 6 bases and J shed 7 bases, with 10 bases lying between them. Germline V lookup: CDR1 MNHNS, CDR2 SASEGT. The CDR3 runs to 12 residues. The CDR3: CASSASSNEQFF. The CDR3 DNA follows: TGTGCCAGCAGCGCTAGCTCAAATGAGCAGTTCTTC.

This clonotype is classed as medium-sized (0.01 to 0.1%). The chain links TRBV7-9 to TRBJ2-7; TRBD1 is a possible D gene (6 bases). The CDR3 contains 14 residues. V lost 3 bases to trimming and J lost 5 bases, with 14 bases between them. Per germline, CDR1 SEHNR and CDR2 FQNEAQ (reference sequence). The CDR3 is CASSFTGPQDEQYF. The CDR3 DNA reads as TGTGCCAGCAGCTTTACAGGGCCGCAGGACGAGCAGTACTTC. The whole variable domain, remainder taken from reference TRBV7-9 and TRBJ2-7, is DTGVSQNPRHKITKRGQNVTFRCDPISEHNRLYWYRQTLGQGPEFLTYFQNEAQLEKSRLLSDRFSAERPKGSFSTLEIQRTEQGDSAMYLCASSFTGPQDEQYFGPGTRLTVT.

This clonotype is medium-sized. The chain is built from TRBV28 and TRBJ2-7; TRBD2 is a possible D gene (7 bases). The CDR3 runs 14 residues. The V gene's germline CDR1 is MDHEN and CDR2 SYDVKM. The germline V and J ends were trimmed by 7 bases and 7 bases, with 20 bases remaining between them. CDR3 protein: CASTTGGPGEEQYF. CDR3 DNA: TGTGCCAGCACCACCGGGGGGCCGGGGGAAGAGCAGTACTTC.

This sequence joins TRBV6-1 and TRBJ1-4; D uncertain. The CDR3 spans 15 residues. Germline V lookup: CDR1 MNHNS, CDR2 SASEGT. The V end lost 6 bases, the J end lost 7 bases, and 18 bases lay between the germline ends. CDR3 nucleotides: TGTGCCAGCAGCGTACGGTCGGGGTTGGGTGAAAAACTGTTTTTT. It specifies CASSVRSGLGEKLFF.

This chain links TRBV10-3 with TRBJ2-3; TRBD1 agrees at 7 bases. CDR1 is ENHRY and CDR2 is SYGVKD in the germline V gene. J lost 1 base, V lost 2 bases, and 3 bases had no gene match. This CDR3 spans 15 amino acids. DNA of the CDR3: TGTGCCATCAGTGAGCCTGGACAGGGCACAGATACGCAGTATTTT. It encodes CAISEPGQGTDTQYF.

A few counts support this clonotype. The CDR3 protein is CASSPATGIYEQYF. DNA for the CDR3: TGTGCCAGCAGCCCCGCCACAGGAATCTACGAGCAGTACTTC. V gene TRBV6-2 or TRBV6-3 combines with J gene TRBJ2-7, with D possibly matching TRBD1 (5 bases). This CDR3 contains 14 residues. Germline V CDR1 and CDR2: MNHEY, SVGEGT. The V end was cut by 6 bases, the J end by 3 bases, with 15 bases between.

The chain has TRBV24-1 and TRBJ1-2; possibly TRBD1 for D (6 bases). Trimming removed 8 bases from V and 2 bases from J, with 11 bases in between. The CDR3 runs 13 residues. The V gene's germline CDR1 is KGHDR and CDR2 SFDVKD. CDR3 loop: CATTQGSNYGYTF. The CDR3 DNA reads as TGTGCCACCACACAGGGCTCCAACTATGGCTACACCTTC.

The rearrangement links TRBV12-3 or TRBV12-4 to TRBJ1-2; no reliable D call. The V end lost 6 bases, the J end lost 5 bases, and 10 bases lay between the germline ends. The CDR3 is 12 residues long. The chain's CDR3 is CASSPGLYGYTF. CDR3 DNA sequence: TGTGCCAGCAGCCCCGGGCTGTATGGCTACACCTTC.

This clonotype qualifies as medium-sized. The chain carries TRBV7-9 and TRBJ2-1; 8 nucleotides match TRBD2. With 5 bases clipped from V and 9 bases from J, the junction kept 18 bases outside the gene matches. The germline V gene encodes CDR1 SEHNR and CDR2 FQNEAQ (reference sequence). There are 17 residues in the CDR3. The CDR3 here is CASSHPGLRAGGGEQFF. The CDR3 region has the DNA TGTGCCAGCAGCCACCCGGGACTTCGGGCGGGGGGAGGTGAGCAGTTCTTC.

This clonotype qualifies as medium-sized. This sequence joins TRBV20-1 and TRBJ1-5, with TRBD1 matching over 10 bases. Losses at the gene ends were 1 base for V and 6 bases for J; bases not matched to a gene: 6. Germline CDR1 and CDR2: DFQATT and SNEGSKA (reference sequence). The CDR3 length is 15 residues. CDR3 loop: CSARVATGGGQPQHF. CDR3 DNA sequence: TGCAGTGCTAGAGTGGCGACAGGGGGCGGTCAGCCCCAGCATTTT.

The V and J genes are TRBV28 and TRBJ1-2, with D perhaps TRBD1 (6 bases). The V end was cut by 6 bases, the J end by 0 bases, with 14 bases between. This CDR3 has 15 residues. Germline values: CDR1 MDHEN, CDR2 SYDVKM. The CDR3 region is CASSLGGRANYGYTF. CDR3 sequence (DNA): TGTGCCAGCAGCCTTGGGGGCAGAGCTAACTATGGCTACACCTTC.

This clonotype was seen more than once but under ten times. V gene TRBV29-1 combines with J gene TRBJ2-4; 8 bases agree with TRBD1. This CDR3 has 14 amino acids. V shed 6 bases and J 6 bases; nucleotides not matched to a gene: 10. The germline V gene encodes CDR1 SQVTM and CDR2 ANQGSEA. This CDR3 reads CSVGTGPGGNIQYF. DNA of the CDR3: TGCAGCGTGGGGACAGGTCCCGGGGGAAACATTCAGTACTTC.

The sample holds a few counts of this clonotype. The chain employs TRBV7-8 and TRBJ1-5, with 8 bases identical to TRBD1. The CDR3 totals 13 residues. Germline CDR1 reads SGHVS; CDR2 reads FQNEAQ. Trimming removed 8 bases from V and 6 bases from J; junction bases left unmatched: 6. The CDR3 region has the DNA TGTGCCAGCCTGCAGGGGGCAGGTCAGCCCCAGCATTTT. This gives the protein CASLQGAGQPQHF. Filled out from reference TRBV7-8 and TRBJ1-5, the complete variable domain reads GAGVSQSPRYKVAKRGQDVALRCDPISGHVSLFWYQQALGQGPEFLTYFQNEAQLDKSGLPSDRFFAERPEGSVSTLKIQRTQQEDSAVYLCASLQGAGQPQHFGDGTRLSIL.

The chain carries TRBV19 and TRBJ2-1; the match to TRBD2 covers 10 bases. The CDR3 has 17 amino acids. Germline trimming cut 2 bases from V and 5 bases from J; bases unmatched to any gene: 9. The V gene's germline CDR1 is LNHDA and CDR2 SQIVND (reference sequence). The CDR3 protein is CASSIPSAGGYNNEQFF. DNA of the CDR3: TGTGCCAGTAGTATACCCTCAGCGGGAGGGTACAACAATGAGCAGTTCTTC. Together with reference TRBV19 and TRBJ2-1, the CDR3 gives the full variable domain: DGGITQSPKYLFRKEGQNVTLSCEQNLNHDAMYWYRQDPGQGLRLIYYSQIVNDFQKGDIAEGYSVSREKKESFPLTVTSAQKNPTAFYLCASSIPSAGGYNNEQFFGPGTRLTVL.

The chain couples TRBV7-2 to TRBJ1-3; TRBD1 aligns across 9 bases. Germline V gene data show CDR1 as SGHTA and CDR2 as FQGNSA. The CDR3 contains 18 residues. V shed 5 bases and J 0 bases; nucleotides not matched to a gene: 11. This CDR3 reads CASSRRLTGGHSGNTIYF. The CDR3, as DNA: TGTGCCAGCAGCCGGCGGTTGACAGGGGGACACTCTGGAAACACCATATATTTT.

In its sample, this clonotype was seen many times. The chain recombines TRBV20-1 with TRBJ2-3; 8 bases line up with TRBD2. The length of the CDR3 is 15 residues. V gave up 3 bases and J gave up 0 bases; unmatched junction bases: 5. Germline V gene sequence: CDR1 DFQATT, CDR2 SNEGSKA (reference sequence). The DNA of the CDR3 is TGCAGTGCTAGGGGGACTAGACGTAGCACAGATACGCAGTATTTT. Translated, it gives CSARGTRRSTDTQYF.

This clonotype is medium-sized (0.01 to 0.1%) by share. The J gene is TRBJ2-5, the V gene TRBV7-2; TRBD2 might be the D (5 bases). V dropped 2 bases and J dropped 1 base, with 8 bases sitting between them. Germline loops: CDR1 SGHTA, CDR2 FQGNSA. The CDR3 runs to 14 residues. The CDR3 protein is CASSLTGVQETQYF. The DNA of the CDR3 is TGTGCCAGCAGCTTAACCGGGGTCCAAGAGACCCAGTACTTC.

This clonotype is classed as medium-sized. The chain carries TRBV7-2 and TRBJ2-7; TRBD1 might be the D (6 bases). The CDR3 is made up of 14 amino acids. The V and J ends lost 4 bases and 2 bases respectively, with 12 bases between them. Germline V lookup: CDR1 SGHTA, CDR2 FQGNSA. DNA of the CDR3: TGTGCCAGCAGCTCTCGTCAGGGGACCTACGAGCAGTACTTC. This gives the protein CASSSRQGTYEQYF.

This clonotype was detected a few times. V gene TRBV27 combines with J gene TRBJ1-1; weak D call: TRBD1 (6 bases). Germline V lookup: CDR1 MNHEY, CDR2 SMNVEV (reference sequence). There are 16 residues in the CDR3. V was pared by 6 bases and J by 1 base, with 18 bases between. CDR3 sequence: CASRRPGGTGNTEAFF. The CDR3 coding sequence is TGTGCCAGCAGGCGTCCGGGGGGCACTGGGAACACTGAAGCTTTCTTT.

Judged by abundance, this clonotype is medium-sized. CDR3 coding DNA: TGTGCCAGCACCATAGGCGGGGGTACCTACAATGAGCAGTTCTTC. It codes for CASTIGGGTYNEQFF. V usage is TRBV6-1 and J usage is TRBJ2-1, with 7 bases that match TRBD2. V was clipped by 7 bases and J by 2 bases; unmatched bases: 8. The CDR3 covers 15 residues. The germline V gene encodes CDR1 MNHNS and CDR2 SASEGT.

V gene TRBV7-9 combines with J gene TRBJ1-5; 9 bases are shared with TRBD1. Germline CDR1 and CDR2: SEHNR and FQNEAQ (reference sequence). With 4 bases clipped from V and 7 bases from J, the junction kept 20 bases outside the gene matches. There are 19 residues in the CDR3. CDR3 bases: TGTGCCAGCAGCTACACAACGAGCCTCGGGACAGGGAAGGAACAGCCCCAGCATTTT. The encoded protein is CASSYTTSLGTGKEQPQHF.

This clonotype was counted only a few times. This chain joins TRBV20-1 and TRBJ2-7; D is unresolved. CDR3 size: 14 residues. V lost 1 base to trimming and J lost 0 bases, with 10 bases between them. The germline V gene encodes CDR1 DFQATT and CDR2 SNEGSKA (reference sequence). For the CDR3, the DNA is TGCAGTGCTAGAGCTCCCTCGGGCTCCTACGAGCAGTACTTC. Amino acid sequence: CSARAPSGSYEQYF.